This is a list of T cell receptor beta chains from one sample in a study of radiation and T cells in renal cell carcinoma. Profiling relied on immunoSEQ multiplex PCR, and the TCRdb table lists in-frame clones only, not all of them. The profile covers over 25,000 clones, with 81% appearing a single time and about 33% taken by the ten largest. The material sequenced was blood, taken from a patient whose treatment included radiotherapy and nephrectomy. The receptors were sampled from a man between 60 and 75 years old with renal cell carcinoma. The CDR3 runs from the conserved cysteine through the conserved F or W. The order of the fields is CDR3 protein, V gene, J gene.

CDR3aa: CASSSDRDPRQFF
v_gene: TRBV19
j_gene: TRBJ2-1

CDR3aa: CASSYRGPIYF
v_gene: TRBV7-9
j_gene: TRBJ1-3

CDR3aa: CASSELGTAPVSGELFF
v_gene: TRBV25-1
j_gene: TRBJ2-2

CDR3aa: CASKSGQGVSYGNTIYF
v_gene: TRBV11-2
j_gene: TRBJ1-3

CDR3aa: CAWRWGRGIVGYTF
v_gene: TRBV30
j_gene: TRBJ1-2

CDR3aa: CASSLSGGESQPQHF
v_gene: TRBV5-8
j_gene: TRBJ1-5

CDR3aa: CATRPVTDTQYF
v_gene: TRBV2
j_gene: TRBJ2-3

CDR3aa: CASSPSVLYQETQYF
v_gene: TRBV6-1
j_gene: TRBJ2-5

CDR3aa: CASSQMTGGYQPQHF
v_gene: TRBV4-1
j_gene: TRBJ1-5

CDR3aa: CASSFGDLSEQYF
v_gene: TRBV7-8
j_gene: TRBJ2-7

CDR3aa: CSAILTDTQYF
v_gene: TRBV20-1
j_gene: TRBJ2-3

CDR3aa: CASSFSAGTSYEQYF
v_gene: TRBV5-1
j_gene: TRBJ2-7

CDR3aa: CASSLDRTAVDTQYF
v_gene: TRBV27
j_gene: TRBJ2-3

CDR3aa: CASSPRQGSGYEQYF
v_gene: TRBV9
j_gene: TRBJ2-7

CDR3aa: CASSPQTGDQPQHF
v_gene: TRBV5-1
j_gene: TRBJ1-5

CDR3aa: CASSEDRWAGPLADTQYF
v_gene: TRBV6-1
j_gene: TRBJ2-3

CDR3aa: CASSQRTGVMVNIQYF
v_gene: TRBV6-6
j_gene: TRBJ2-4

CDR3aa: CSGLSAVRSYNEQFF
v_gene: TRBV29-1
j_gene: TRBJ2-1

CDR3aa: CASSLMSGSKTYEQYF
v_gene: TRBV7-8
j_gene: TRBJ2-7

CDR3aa: CASSQGTFGDEQYF
v_gene: TRBV10-1
j_gene: .

CDR3aa: CASSLGVAFGEQYF
v_gene: TRBV6-1
j_gene: TRBJ2-7

CDR3aa: CASSSRTGAGNTIYF
v_gene: TRBV27
j_gene: TRBJ1-3

CDR3aa: CASSLEKNTIYF
v_gene: TRBV7-2
j_gene: TRBJ1-3

CDR3aa: CASSIRGETNEKLFF
v_gene: TRBV19
j_gene: TRBJ1-4

CDR3aa: CASSLAPDGNEQFF
v_gene: TRBV5-1
j_gene: TRBJ2-1

CDR3aa: CASSQDRRSGYDSYNEQFF
v_gene: TRBV4-1
j_gene: TRBJ2-1

CDR3aa: CASSLTGGFDTEAFF
v_gene: TRBV7-3
j_gene: TRBJ1-1

CDR3aa: CASSEQQGGYGYTF
v_gene: TRBV2
j_gene: TRBJ1-2

CDR3aa: CASSQRGNKNIQYF
v_gene: TRBV5-1
j_gene: TRBJ2-4

CDR3aa: CASSPPTTSGNTIYF
v_gene: TRBV18
j_gene: TRBJ1-3

CDR3aa: CASSLGARVAGVGTGELFF
v_gene: TRBV7-6
j_gene: TRBJ2-2

CDR3aa: CASSSEGLFYGYTF
v_gene: TRBV6-5
j_gene: TRBJ1-2

CDR3aa: CASSPRTGGPGNTIYF
v_gene: TRBV5-1
j_gene: TRBJ1-3

CDR3aa: CASSQVDRGLSTSPEAFF
v_gene: TRBV4-3
j_gene: TRBJ1-1

CDR3aa: CASSGGWVSGNTIYF
v_gene: TRBV2
j_gene: TRBJ1-3

CDR3aa: CASSPGDRGPYNEQFF
v_gene: TRBV7-9
j_gene: TRBJ2-1

CDR3aa: CASSEAGREQYF
v_gene: TRBV6-1
j_gene: TRBJ2-7

CDR3aa: CATSRQTGAGETQYF
v_gene: TRBV15
j_gene: TRBJ2-5

CDR3aa: CASSLVAGNEQFF
v_gene: TRBV7-2
j_gene: TRBJ2-1

CDR3aa: CASSLTSAGNQPQHF
v_gene: TRBV7-9
j_gene: TRBJ1-5

CDR3aa: CAISESSTGRTEAFF
v_gene: TRBV10-3
j_gene: TRBJ1-1

CDR3aa: CASSDSSYEQYF
v_gene: TRBV6-1
j_gene: TRBJ2-7

CDR3aa: CSVYFVPSAGELFF
v_gene: TRBV29-1
j_gene: TRBJ2-2

CDR3aa: CASSMTGTGIGTF
v_gene: TRBV27
j_gene: TRBJ1-2

CDR3aa: CASSTHRGGGETQYF
v_gene: TRBV19
j_gene: TRBJ2-5

CDR3aa: CASSQNILQETQYF
v_gene: TRBV4-1
j_gene: TRBJ2-5

CDR3aa: CASSSRPVANTGELFF
v_gene: TRBV7-2
j_gene: TRBJ2-2

CDR3aa: CASSINPSVANTGELFF
v_gene: TRBV7-6
j_gene: TRBJ2-2

CDR3aa: CSVLEYNEQFF
v_gene: TRBV29-1
j_gene: TRBJ2-1

CDR3aa: CASSPRTVGNTIYF
v_gene: TRBV9
j_gene: TRBJ1-3

CDR3aa: CASRRDPNEQFF
v_gene: TRBV27
j_gene: TRBJ2-1

CDR3aa: CASSPDRGVYNSPLHF
v_gene: TRBV2
j_gene: TRBJ1-6

CDR3aa: CASSLYTGSGNTIYF
v_gene: TRBV6-1
j_gene: TRBJ1-3

CDR3aa: CASSQDMVGAGEQYF
v_gene: TRBV14
j_gene: TRBJ2-7

CDR3aa: CASSFSAGVLTGELFF
v_gene: TRBV27
j_gene: TRBJ2-2